One and the same sample provided the 21 T cell receptor beta chains below, sequenced in a study of shared clonotypes between healthy human individuals. TCRdb keeps only in-frame clones here, not all; method: immunoSEQ multiplex PCR. Of 950,000 to 1,100,000 clones listed, about 70% are singletons. The sequenced sample consisted of memory CD4+ T cells sorted from blood. As to subset: CD45RA-negative fraction. These receptors were obtained from a man younger than 30 in good health.

This clone was observed a single time. The J gene is TRBJ1-1, the V gene TRBV2; D perhaps matches TRBD1 (5 bases). The V end was cut by 7 bases, the J end by 4 bases, with 16 bases between. Germline V CDR1 and CDR2: SNHLY, FYNNEI. This CDR3 region has 14 residues. The DNA of the CDR3 is TGTGCCAGCACCACCTGGGGCGTATCCACTGAAGCTTTCTTT. This gives the protein CASTTWGVSTEAFF.

The rearrangement joins TRBV4-1 to TRBJ2-5; D could derive from TRBD1 or TRBD2 (5 bases each). Deletions cut 4 bases from V and 5 bases from J, with 17 bases between. The CDR3 sequence is 15 residues long. CDR1 MGHRA and CDR2 YSYEKL come from the germline V gene. CDR3 DNA sequence: TGCGCCAGCAGCCTAGAGGGGCTAGGGTGGGAGACCCAGTACTTC. Residues: CASSLEGLGWETQYF.

In DNA form, the CDR3 reads TGTGCCAGCAGTCATGTCAGAGGTGAGCAGTTCTTC. Its protein is CASSHVRGEQFF. The chain links TRBV7-8 to TRBJ2-1; D is unclear. Germline assignment: CDR1 SGHVS and CDR2 FQNEAQ. The CDR3 sequence is 12 residues long. V lost 6 bases and J 9 bases, leaving 12 bases between the germline ends.

The rearrangement uses TRBV7-9 and TRBJ2-7, with 7 bases lining up with TRBD1. The CDR3 sequence is 14 residues long. V lost 4 bases, J lost 6 bases, and 9 bases stayed unmatched. Per germline, CDR1 SEHNR and CDR2 FQNEAQ (reference sequence). The CDR3 sequence: CASSYETGIGEQYF. CDR3 sequence (DNA): TGTGCCAGCAGCTACGAGACAGGGATCGGCGAGCAGTACTTC.

The rearrangement joins TRBV5-1 to TRBJ2-5, with TRBD2 matching 11 bases. Germline V gene lookup returns CDR1 SGHRS and CDR2 YFSETQ. Trimming cost V 3 bases and J 1 base; bases outside gene matches: 8. CDR3 length: 17 residues. In DNA, the CDR3 is TGCGCCAGCAGCTCCCTAGCGGGGGGTCCTATCCAAGAGACCCAGTACTTC. It is translated as CASSSLAGGPIQETQYF.

V usage is TRBV7-2 and J usage is TRBJ2-2; D ambiguous. Germline-derived CDR1 and CDR2 are SGHTA and FQGNSA. The V end was cut by 5 bases, the J end by 0 bases, with 16 bases between. The CDR3 contains 17 residues. The CDR3 spells CASSPLPGASNTGELFF. In nucleotides, the CDR3 is TGTGCCAGCAGCCCTCTTCCAGGAGCCTCGAACACCGGGGAGCTGTTTTTT. Together with reference TRBV7-2 and TRBJ2-2, the CDR3 gives the full variable domain: GAGVSQSPSNKVTEKGKDVELRCDPISGHTALYWYRQSLGQGLEFLIYFQGNSAPDKSGLPSDRFSAERTGGSVSTLTIQRTQQEDSAVYLCASSPLPGASNTGELFFGEGSRLTVL.

The V call is TRBV11-2, the J call TRBJ1-6; D remains ambiguous. The germline CDR1 and CDR2 sequences are SGHAT and FQNNGV. CDR3 size: 14 residues. The ends were cut back, 2 bases at V and 5 bases at J, with 7 bases in the middle. In DNA, the CDR3 is TGTGCCAGCAGCTTAAGGCGGGATAATTCACCCCTCCACTTT. Translated, it gives CASSLRRDNSPLHF.

The chain joins TRBV13 to TRBJ1-1, with a possible D match to TRBD1 (6 bases). Trimming left V 1 base short and J 6 bases short, with 15 bases between. Germline-derived CDR1 and CDR2 are PRHDT and FYEKMQ (reference sequence). CDR3 size: 15 residues. Here the CDR3 DNA reads TGTGCCAGCAGCTTAGAGCCGGGGGCAATATCTGAAGCTTTCTTT. Encoded protein: CASSLEPGAISEAFF.

The CDR3 region is CAIKNGLDNSYEQYF. CDR3 DNA: TGTGCCATCAAGAATGGACTAGACAACTCCTACGAGCAGTACTTC. The chain is built from TRBV10-3 and TRBJ2-7; TRBD2 matches 7 bases. In germline, CDR1 is ENHRY, CDR2 SYGVKD. V shed 7 bases, J shed 0 bases, and the junction held 9 bases outside the gene matches. The CDR3 sequence is 15 residues long.

The chain has TRBV5-6 and TRBJ2-2; D is perhaps TRBD1 (5 bases). This CDR3 contains 15 residues. Germline CDR1 reads SGHDT; CDR2 reads YYEEEE. Between the trimmed V and J ends, which lost 3 bases and 1 base, there was a span of 10 bases. The CDR3 DNA sequence: TGTGCCAGCAGCTGGCCAGGACAGAACACCGGGGAGCTGTTTTTT. Residues: CASSWPGQNTGELFF.

Comment on this clone: This specimen includes other DNA sequences encoding the same CDR3. The rearrangement joins TRBV4-1 to TRBJ1-3; D gene ambiguous. V gave up 0 bases and J gave up 3 bases, with 6 bases separating them. The germline CDR1 and CDR2 sequences are MGHRA and YSYEKL. This CDR3 comprises 14 residues. The CDR3 region has the DNA TGCGCCAGCAGCCAAGAAGGGTATGGAAACACCATATATTTT. Translated: CASSQEGYGNTIYF.

J is TRBJ2-3 and V is TRBV7-9; D perhaps matches TRBD2 (6 bases). There are 16 residues in the CDR3. The V end lost 1 base, the J end lost 0 bases, and 11 bases lay between the germline ends. Germline lookup yields CDR1 SEHNR and CDR2 FQNEAQ (reference sequence). The CDR3 DNA reads TGTGCCAGCAGCTTAGAACTAGCCGCAAGCACAGATACGCAGTATTTT. Amino acids: CASSLELAASTDTQYF.

This clone is a singleton in its sample. The chain uses TRBV9 and TRBJ1-2; no firm D call. Per germline, CDR1 SGDLS and CDR2 YYNGEE. Trimming shortened V by 3 bases and J by 8 bases, and 23 bases separated the two germline ends. The CDR3 has 16 residues. The CDR3 sequence: CASSESPDPGETGYTF. The CDR3 DNA sequence: TGTGCCAGCAGCGAGTCCCCAGACCCAGGTGAAACCGGCTACACCTTC.

As to this clone: At one end the junction does not follow the germline gene, possibly because of a read error. The chain employs TRBV7-2 and TRBJ2-3; TRBD2 matches 10 bases. Germline V gene data show CDR1 as SGHTA and CDR2 as FQGNSA. CDR3 size: 15 residues. CDR3 protein: CASSLAGVRTDTQYF. The CDR3 DNA reads TGTGCCAGCAGCCTAGCGGGAGTTAGGACAGATACGCAGTATTTT.

The chain employs TRBV5-4 and TRBJ2-5; 9 bases fit TRBD2. The CDR3 is 14 amino acids. CDR1 and CDR2 (germline): SGHNT, YYREEE (reference sequence). J lost 2 bases, V lost 7 bases, and 6 bases had no gene match. CDR3 DNA: TGTGCCAGCCAGGAGGCGGGAGGGCAAGAGACCCAGTACTTC. It is translated as CASQEAGGQETQYF.

This clone was seen more than once but under ten times. V and J are TRBV7-9 and TRBJ2-1; a possible D gene is TRBD2 (6 bases). This CDR3 is built from 17 residues. V was shortened by 0 bases and J by 4 bases, with 16 bases between the two germline ends. Germline CDR1 and CDR2: SEHNR and FQNEAQ (reference sequence). The CDR3 loop reads CASSLAPGRGPYNEQFF. The CDR3, as DNA: TGTGCCAGCAGCTTAGCTCCTGGGCGGGGCCCTTACAATGAGCAGTTCTTC. Full variable domain (outside the CDR3, taken from reference TRBV7-9 and TRBJ2-1): DTGVSQNPRHKITKRGQNVTFRCDPISEHNRLYWYRQTLGQGPEFLTYFQNEAQLEKSRLLSDRFSAERPKGSFSTLEIQRTEQGDSAMYLCASSLAPGRGPYNEQFFGPGTRLTVL.

A note on this clone: A far larger clone is off by one base, so a read error is likely. The same CDR3 can be traced to other DNA sequences in this sample. J is TRBJ1-2 and V is TRBV28; D is unresolved. The V and J ends lost 6 bases and 8 bases respectively, with 16 bases between them. Germline V gene data show CDR1 as MDHEN and CDR2 as SYDVKM. The CDR3 is 13 residues long. CDR3 nucleotide sequence: TGTGCCAGCAGCCCGCCGGCCGTCTACGGCTACACCTTC. Its protein is CASSPPAVYGYTF.

V and J are TRBV6-5 and TRBJ2-5; TRBD1 is a possible D gene (6 bases). Per the germline V gene, CDR1 is MNHEY and CDR2 is SVGAGI. The V and J ends lost 2 bases and 5 bases respectively, with 18 bases between them. This CDR3 region has 16 residues. This CDR3 reads CASSYIWTESEETQYF. Written as DNA, the CDR3 is TGTGCCAGCAGTTACATTTGGACAGAGTCTGAGGAGACCCAGTACTTC.

This clone was picked up a small number of times. The V call is TRBV5-1, the J call TRBJ1-1, with TRBD1 matching over 7 bases. Trimming removed 1 base from V and 5 bases from J; junction bases left unmatched: 11. CDR3 length: 16 amino acids. Looked up from germline, CDR1 is SGHRS and CDR2 is YFSETQ. The CDR3 DNA reads as TGCGCCAGCAGCTTGAACGCGGCAGGGGGTCGGACTGAAGCTTTCTTT. Its protein product is CASSLNAAGGRTEAFF.

Note on this clone: Other DNA sequences in this sample translate to the same CDR3. The rearrangement links TRBV18 to TRBJ2-5; D ambiguous. Per germline, CDR1 KGHSH and CDR2 LQKENI. The CDR3 has 13 residues. The V end lost 0 bases, the J end lost 3 bases, and 5 bases lay between the germline ends. The CDR3 nucleotides are TGTGCCAGCTCACCACCGAGCGAAGAGACCCAGTACTTC. Protein: CASSPPSEETQYF.

The chain joins TRBV5-1 to TRBJ1-2; TRBD1 aligns across 9 bases. This CDR3 is built from 14 residues. V lost 4 bases to trimming and J lost 7 bases; unmatched junction nucleotides: 8. The germline V gene encodes CDR1 SGHRS and CDR2 YFSETQ. The CDR3 region has the DNA TGCGCCAGCAGCCCCCCGGGACAGGGTATTGGCTACACCTTC. Translation: CASSPPGQGIGYTF.